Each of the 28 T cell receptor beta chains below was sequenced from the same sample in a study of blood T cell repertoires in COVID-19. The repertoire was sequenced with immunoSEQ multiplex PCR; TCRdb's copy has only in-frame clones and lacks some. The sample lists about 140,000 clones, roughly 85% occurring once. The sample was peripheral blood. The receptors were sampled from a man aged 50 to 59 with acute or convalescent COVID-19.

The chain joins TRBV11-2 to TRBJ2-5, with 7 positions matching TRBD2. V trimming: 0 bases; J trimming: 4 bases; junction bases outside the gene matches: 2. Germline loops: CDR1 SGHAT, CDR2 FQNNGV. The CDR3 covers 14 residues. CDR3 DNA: TGTGCCAGCAGCTTAGATGGCGGGGGAGAGACCCAGTACTTC. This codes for CASSLDGGGETQYF.

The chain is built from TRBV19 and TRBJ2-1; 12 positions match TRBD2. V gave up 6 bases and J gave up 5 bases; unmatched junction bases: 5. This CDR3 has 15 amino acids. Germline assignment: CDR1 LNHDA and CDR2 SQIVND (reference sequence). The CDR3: CASSILAGGNNEQFF. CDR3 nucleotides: TGTGCCAGTAGCATACTAGCGGGAGGCAACAATGAGCAGTTCTTC.

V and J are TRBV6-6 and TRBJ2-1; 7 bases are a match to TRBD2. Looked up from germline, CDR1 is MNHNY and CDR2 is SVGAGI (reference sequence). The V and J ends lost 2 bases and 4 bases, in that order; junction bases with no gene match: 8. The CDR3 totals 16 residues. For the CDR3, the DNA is TGTGCCAGCAGTTACGAGGCGGGGGAGCTTTACAATGAGCAGTTCTTC. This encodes CASSYEAGELYNEQFF.

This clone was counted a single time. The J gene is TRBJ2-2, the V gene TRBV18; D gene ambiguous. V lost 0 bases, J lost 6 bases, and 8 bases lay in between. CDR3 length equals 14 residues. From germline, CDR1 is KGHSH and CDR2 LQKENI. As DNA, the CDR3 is TGTGCCAGCTCACCACCGTACTTGGCCGGGGAGCTGTTTTTT. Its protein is CASSPPYLAGELFF.

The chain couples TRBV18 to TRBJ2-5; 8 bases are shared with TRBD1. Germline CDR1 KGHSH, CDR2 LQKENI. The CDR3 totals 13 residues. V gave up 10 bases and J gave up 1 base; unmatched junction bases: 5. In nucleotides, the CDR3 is TGTGCCACTATGGACAGGGTCCAAGAGACCCAGTACTTC. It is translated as CATMDRVQETQYF.

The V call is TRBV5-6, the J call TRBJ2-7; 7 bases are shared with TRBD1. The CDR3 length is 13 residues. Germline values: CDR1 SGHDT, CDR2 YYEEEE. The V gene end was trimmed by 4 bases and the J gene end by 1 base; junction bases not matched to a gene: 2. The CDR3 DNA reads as TGTGCCAGCAGCCCGACAGGGTCCTACGAGCAGTACTTC. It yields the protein CASSPTGSYEQYF.

This CDR3 reads CASSSQRNTEAFF. CDR3 nucleotide sequence: TGTGCCAGCAGTTCCCAGCGGAACACTGAAGCTTTCTTT. V and J are TRBV27 and TRBJ1-1; unclear D gene. Germline CDR1 reads MNHEY; CDR2 reads SMNVEV (reference sequence). The V end lost 4 bases, the J end lost 1 base, and 7 bases lay between the germline ends. The CDR3 is 13 amino acids.

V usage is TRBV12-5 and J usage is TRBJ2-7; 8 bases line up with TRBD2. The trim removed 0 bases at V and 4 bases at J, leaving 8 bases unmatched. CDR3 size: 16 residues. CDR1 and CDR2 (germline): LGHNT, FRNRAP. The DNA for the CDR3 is TGTGCTAGTGGTTTGGTACTAGCGGAAATATCATACGAGCAGTACTTC. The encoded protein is CASGLVLAEISYEQYF.

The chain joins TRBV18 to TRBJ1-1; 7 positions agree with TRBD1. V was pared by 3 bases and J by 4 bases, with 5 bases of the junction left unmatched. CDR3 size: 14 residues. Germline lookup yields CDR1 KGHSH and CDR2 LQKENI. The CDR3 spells CASSPDQGVTEAFF. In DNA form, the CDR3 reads TGTGCCAGCTCACCTGATCAGGGGGTCACTGAAGCTTTCTTT.

CDR3 loop: CASSVTLGGGYTQYF. CDR3 in DNA: TGTGCCAGCAGCGTAACCCTTGGCGGGGGGTATACGCAGTATTTT. The chain couples TRBV9 to TRBJ2-3, with 8 bases identical to TRBD2. Germline values: CDR1 SGDLS, CDR2 YYNGEE. CDR3 length: 15 amino acids. The V gene end was trimmed by 1 base and the J gene end by 7 bases; junction bases not matched to a gene: 8.

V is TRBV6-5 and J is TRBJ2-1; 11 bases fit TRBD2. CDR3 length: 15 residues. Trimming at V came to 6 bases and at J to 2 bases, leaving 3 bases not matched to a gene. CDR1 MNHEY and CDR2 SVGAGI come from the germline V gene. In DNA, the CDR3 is TGTGCCAGCAGCATAGCGGGAGGGCCCTACAATGAGCAGTTCTTC. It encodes CASSIAGGPYNEQFF.

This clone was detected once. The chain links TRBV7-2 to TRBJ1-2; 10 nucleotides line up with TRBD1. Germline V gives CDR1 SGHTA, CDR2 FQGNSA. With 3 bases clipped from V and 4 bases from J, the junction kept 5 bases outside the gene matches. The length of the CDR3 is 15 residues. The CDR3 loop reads CASSFGTGETYGYTF. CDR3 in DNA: TGTGCCAGCAGCTTCGGGACAGGGGAAACCTATGGCTACACCTTC.

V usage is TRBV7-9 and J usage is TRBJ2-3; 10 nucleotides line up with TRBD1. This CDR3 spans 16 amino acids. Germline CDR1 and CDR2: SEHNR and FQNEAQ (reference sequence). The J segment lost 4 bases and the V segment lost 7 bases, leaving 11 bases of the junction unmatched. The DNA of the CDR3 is TGTGCCAGCACCCTAGACAGGGGGCGCATCTCAGATACGCAGTATTTT. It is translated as CASTLDRGRISDTQYF.

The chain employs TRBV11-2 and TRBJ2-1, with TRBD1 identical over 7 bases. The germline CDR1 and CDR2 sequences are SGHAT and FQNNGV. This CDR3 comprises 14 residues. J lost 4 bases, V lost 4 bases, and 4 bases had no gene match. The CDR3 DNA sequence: TGTGCCAGCAGCTCGGCCAGGGGGTACAATGAGCAGTTCTTC. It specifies CASSSARGYNEQFF.

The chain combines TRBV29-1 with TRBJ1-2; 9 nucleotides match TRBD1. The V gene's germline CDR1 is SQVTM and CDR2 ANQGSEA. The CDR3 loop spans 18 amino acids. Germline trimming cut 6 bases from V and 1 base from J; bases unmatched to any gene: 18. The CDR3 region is CSVPSPLGQGIFNYGYTF. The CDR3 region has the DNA TGCAGCGTCCCTTCACCGCTGGGACAGGGCATTTTTAACTATGGCTACACCTTC.

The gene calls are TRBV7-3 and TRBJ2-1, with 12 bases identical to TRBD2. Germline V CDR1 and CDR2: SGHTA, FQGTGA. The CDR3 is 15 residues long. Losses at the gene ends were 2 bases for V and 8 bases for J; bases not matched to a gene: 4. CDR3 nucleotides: TGTGCCAGCAGCTTACTAGCGGGAGGGGTGGATGAGCAGTTCTTC. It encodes CASSLLAGGVDEQFF.

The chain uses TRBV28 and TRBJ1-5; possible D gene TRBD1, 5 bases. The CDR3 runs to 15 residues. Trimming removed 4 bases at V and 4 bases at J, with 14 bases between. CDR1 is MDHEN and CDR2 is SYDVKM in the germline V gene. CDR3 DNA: TGTGCCAGCAGTTCGGGGGGTACGGGGAATCAGCCCCAGCATTTT. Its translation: CASSSGGTGNQPQHF.

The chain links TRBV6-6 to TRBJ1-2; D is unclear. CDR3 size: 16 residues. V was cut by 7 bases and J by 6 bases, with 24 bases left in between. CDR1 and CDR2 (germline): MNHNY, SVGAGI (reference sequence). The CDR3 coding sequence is TGTGCCAGCACCCCCGAATCTCGACGGAACCTAGATGGCTACACCTTC. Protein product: CASTPESRRNLDGYTF.

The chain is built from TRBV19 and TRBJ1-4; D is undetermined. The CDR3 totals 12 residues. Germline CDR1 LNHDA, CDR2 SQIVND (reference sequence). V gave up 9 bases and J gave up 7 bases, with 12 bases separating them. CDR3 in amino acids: CASSRQIEKLFF. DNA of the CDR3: TGTGCCAGCTCGAGGCAGATTGAAAAACTGTTTTTT.

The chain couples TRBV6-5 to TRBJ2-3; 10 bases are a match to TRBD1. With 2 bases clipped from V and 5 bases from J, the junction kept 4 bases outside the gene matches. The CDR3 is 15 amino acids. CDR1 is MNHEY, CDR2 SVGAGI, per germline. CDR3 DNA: TGTGCCAGCAGTTACATGGGACAGGGGATAGATACGCAGTATTTT. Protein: CASSYMGQGIDTQYF.

CDR3 loop: CASSLTLGAGELFF. CDR3 sequence (DNA): TGTGCCAGCAGCTTAACGTTGGGCGCCGGGGAGCTGTTTTTT. The gene calls are TRBV7-2 and TRBJ2-2; no definite D call. Trimming left V 2 bases short and J 6 bases short, with 10 bases between. The V gene's germline CDR1 is SGHTA and CDR2 FQGNSA. This CDR3 contains 14 residues.

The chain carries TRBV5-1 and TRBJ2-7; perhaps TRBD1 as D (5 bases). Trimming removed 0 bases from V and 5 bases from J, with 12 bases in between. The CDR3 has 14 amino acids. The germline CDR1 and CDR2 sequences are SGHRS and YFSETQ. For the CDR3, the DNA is TGCGCCAGCAGCTTGGGACCAGGGTCTGACGAGCAGTACTTC. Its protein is CASSLGPGSDEQYF.

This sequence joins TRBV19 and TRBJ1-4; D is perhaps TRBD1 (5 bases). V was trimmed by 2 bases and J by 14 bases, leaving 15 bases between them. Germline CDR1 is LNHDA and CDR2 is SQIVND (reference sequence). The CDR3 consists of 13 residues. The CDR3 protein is CASSISRQGWLFF. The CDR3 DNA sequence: TGTGCCAGTAGTATATCTCGTCAGGGTTGGCTGTTTTTT.

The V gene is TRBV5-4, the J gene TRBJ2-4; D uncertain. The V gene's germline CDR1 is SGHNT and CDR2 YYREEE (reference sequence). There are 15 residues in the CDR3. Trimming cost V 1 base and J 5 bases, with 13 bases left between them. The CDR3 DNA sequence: TGTGCCAGCAGCTTGCCCTCCCCGCTAGAAAACATTCAGTACTTC. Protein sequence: CASSLPSPLENIQYF. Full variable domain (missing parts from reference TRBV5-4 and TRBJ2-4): ETGVTQSPTHLIKTRGQQVTLRCSSQSGHNTVSWYQQALGQGPQFIFQYYREEENGRGNFPPRFSGLQFPNYSSELNVNALELDDSALYLCASSLPSPLENIQYFGAGTRLSVL.

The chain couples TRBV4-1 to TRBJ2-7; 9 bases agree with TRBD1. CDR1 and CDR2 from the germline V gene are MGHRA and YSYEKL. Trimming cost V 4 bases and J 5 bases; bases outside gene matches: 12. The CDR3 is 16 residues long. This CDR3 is CASSRGIGTGSDEQYF. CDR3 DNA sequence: TGCGCCAGCAGCCGAGGAATCGGGACAGGGTCTGACGAGCAGTACTTC.

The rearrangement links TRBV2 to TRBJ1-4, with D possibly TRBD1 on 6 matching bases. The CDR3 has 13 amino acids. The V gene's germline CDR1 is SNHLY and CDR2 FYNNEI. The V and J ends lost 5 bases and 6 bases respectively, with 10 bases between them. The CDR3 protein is CASSPGVDEKLFF. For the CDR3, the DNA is TGTGCCAGCAGTCCAGGGGTGGATGAAAAACTGTTTTTT. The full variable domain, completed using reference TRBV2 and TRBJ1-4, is EPEVTQTPSHQVTQMGQEVILRCVPISNHLYFYWYRQILGQKVEFLVSFYNNEISEKSEIFDDQFSVERPDGSNFTLKIRSTKLEDSAMYFCASSPGVDEKLFFGSGTQLSVL.

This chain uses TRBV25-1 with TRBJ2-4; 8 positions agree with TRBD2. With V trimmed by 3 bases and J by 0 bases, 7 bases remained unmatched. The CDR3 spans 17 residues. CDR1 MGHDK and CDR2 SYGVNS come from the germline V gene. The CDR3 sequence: CASSEEGGGLAKNIQYF. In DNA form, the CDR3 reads TGTGCCAGCAGTGAGGAAGGCGGGGGGTTAGCCAAAAACATTCAGTACTTC.

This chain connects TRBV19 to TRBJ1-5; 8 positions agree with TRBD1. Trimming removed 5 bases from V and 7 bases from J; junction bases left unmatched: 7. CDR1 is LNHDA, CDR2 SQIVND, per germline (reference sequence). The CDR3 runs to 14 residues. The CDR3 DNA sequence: TGTGCCAGTAGTGGACAGGGAACGTTGCAGCCCCAGCATTTT. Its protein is CASSGQGTLQPQHF.